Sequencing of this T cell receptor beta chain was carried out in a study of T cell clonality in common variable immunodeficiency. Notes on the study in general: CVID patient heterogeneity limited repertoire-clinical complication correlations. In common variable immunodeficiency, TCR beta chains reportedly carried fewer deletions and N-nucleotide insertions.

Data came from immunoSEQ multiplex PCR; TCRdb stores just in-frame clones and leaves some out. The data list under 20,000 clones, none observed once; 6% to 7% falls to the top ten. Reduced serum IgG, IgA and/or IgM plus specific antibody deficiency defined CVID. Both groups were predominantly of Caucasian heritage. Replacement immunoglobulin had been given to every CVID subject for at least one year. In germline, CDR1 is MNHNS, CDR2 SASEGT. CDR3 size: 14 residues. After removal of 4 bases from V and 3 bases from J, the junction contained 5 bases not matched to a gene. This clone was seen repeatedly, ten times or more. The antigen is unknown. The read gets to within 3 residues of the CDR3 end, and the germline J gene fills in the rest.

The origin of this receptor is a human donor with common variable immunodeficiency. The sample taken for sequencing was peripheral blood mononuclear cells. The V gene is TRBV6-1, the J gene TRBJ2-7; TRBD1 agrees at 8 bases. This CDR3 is CASSGGQGGYEQYF. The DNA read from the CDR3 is TGTGCCAGCAGTGGTGGACAGGGTGGCTACGAG.